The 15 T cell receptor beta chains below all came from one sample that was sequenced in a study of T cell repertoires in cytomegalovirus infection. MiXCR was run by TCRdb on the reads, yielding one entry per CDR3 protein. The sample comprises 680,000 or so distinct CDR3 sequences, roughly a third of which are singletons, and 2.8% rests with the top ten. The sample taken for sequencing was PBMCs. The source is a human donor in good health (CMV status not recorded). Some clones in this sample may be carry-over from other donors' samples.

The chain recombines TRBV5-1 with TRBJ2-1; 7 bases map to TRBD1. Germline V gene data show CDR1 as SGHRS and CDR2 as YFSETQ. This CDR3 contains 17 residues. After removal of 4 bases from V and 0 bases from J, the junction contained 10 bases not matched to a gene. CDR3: CASSQTRTGDSYNEQFF. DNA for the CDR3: TGCGCCAGCAGCCAAACACGAACAGGGGACTCCTACAATGAGCAGTTCTTC.

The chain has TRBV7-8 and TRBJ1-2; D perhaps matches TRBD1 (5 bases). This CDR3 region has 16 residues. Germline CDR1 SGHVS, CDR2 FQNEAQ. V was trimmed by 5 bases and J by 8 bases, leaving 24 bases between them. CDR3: CASSTRALGGRQGYTF. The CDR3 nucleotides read TGTGCCAGCAGCACCCGCGCGTTGGGGGGACGACAGGGCTACACCTTC.

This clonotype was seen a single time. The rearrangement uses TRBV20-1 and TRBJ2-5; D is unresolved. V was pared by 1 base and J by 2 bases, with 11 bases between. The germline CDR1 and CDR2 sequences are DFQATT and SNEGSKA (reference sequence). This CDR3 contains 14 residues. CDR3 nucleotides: TGCAGTGCTAGAGTACAGCCAATACAAGAGACCCAGTACTTC. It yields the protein CSARVQPIQETQYF.

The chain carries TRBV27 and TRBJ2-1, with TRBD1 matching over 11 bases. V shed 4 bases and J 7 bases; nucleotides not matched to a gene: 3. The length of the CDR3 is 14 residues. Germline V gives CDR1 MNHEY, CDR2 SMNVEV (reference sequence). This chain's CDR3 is CASSWTGGFNEQFF. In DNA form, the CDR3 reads TGTGCCAGCAGTTGGACAGGGGGCTTTAATGAGCAGTTCTTC.

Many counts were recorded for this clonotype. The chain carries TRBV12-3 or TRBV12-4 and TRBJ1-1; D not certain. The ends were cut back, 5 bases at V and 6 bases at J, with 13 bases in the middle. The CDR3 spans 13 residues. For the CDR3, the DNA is TGTGCCAGCAGTCTCTCCCGGAGGGCTGAAGCTTTCTTT. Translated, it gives CASSLSRRAEAFF.

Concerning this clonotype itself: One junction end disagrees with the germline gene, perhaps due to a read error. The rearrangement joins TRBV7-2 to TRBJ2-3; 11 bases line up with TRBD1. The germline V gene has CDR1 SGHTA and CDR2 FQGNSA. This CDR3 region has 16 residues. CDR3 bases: TGTGCGAGCAGCGTCCACGGGACAGGGGGTGCACAGACGCAGTATTTT. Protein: CASSVHGTGGAQTQYF.

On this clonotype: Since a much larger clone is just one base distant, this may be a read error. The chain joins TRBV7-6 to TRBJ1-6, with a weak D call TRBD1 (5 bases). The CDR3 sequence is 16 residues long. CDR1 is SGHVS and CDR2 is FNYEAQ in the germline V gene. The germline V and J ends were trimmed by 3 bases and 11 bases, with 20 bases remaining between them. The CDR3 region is CASSFKLLGRTTPLHF. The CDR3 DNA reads TGTGCCAGCAGCTTTAAACTTCTGGGACGTACGACACCCCTCCACTTT.

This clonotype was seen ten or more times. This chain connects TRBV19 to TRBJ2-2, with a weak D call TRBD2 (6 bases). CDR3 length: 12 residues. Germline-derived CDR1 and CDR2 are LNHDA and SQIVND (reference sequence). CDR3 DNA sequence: TGTGGAACCAAGGAGGGCACCGGGGAGCTGTTTTTT. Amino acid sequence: CGTKEGTGELFF.

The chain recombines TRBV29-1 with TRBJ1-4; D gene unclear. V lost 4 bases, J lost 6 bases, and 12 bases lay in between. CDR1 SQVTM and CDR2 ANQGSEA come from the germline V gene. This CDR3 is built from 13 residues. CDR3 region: CSVVLDGDEKLFF. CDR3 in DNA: TGCAGCGTTGTCCTGGACGGGGATGAAAAACTGTTTTTT.

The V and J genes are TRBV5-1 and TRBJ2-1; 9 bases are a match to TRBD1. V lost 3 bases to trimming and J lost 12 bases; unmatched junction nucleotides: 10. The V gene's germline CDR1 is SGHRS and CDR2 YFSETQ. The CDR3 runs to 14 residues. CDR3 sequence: CASSSTGTGYVQFF. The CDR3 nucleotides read TGCGCCAGCAGCTCGACCGGGACAGGGTATGTGCAGTTCTTC. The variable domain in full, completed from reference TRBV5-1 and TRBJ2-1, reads KAGVTQTPRYLIKTRGQQVTLSCSPISGHRSVSWYQQTPGQGLQFLFEYFSETQRNKGNFPGRFSGRQFSNSRSEMNVSTLELGDSALYLCASSSTGTGYVQFFGPGTRLTVL.

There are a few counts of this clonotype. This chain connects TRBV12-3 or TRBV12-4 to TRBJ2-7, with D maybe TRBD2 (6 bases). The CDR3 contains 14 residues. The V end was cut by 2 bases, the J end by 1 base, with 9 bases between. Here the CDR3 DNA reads TGTGCCAGCAGTTTACATAGCGGTTCCTACGAGCAGTACTTC. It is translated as CASSLHSGSYEQYF.

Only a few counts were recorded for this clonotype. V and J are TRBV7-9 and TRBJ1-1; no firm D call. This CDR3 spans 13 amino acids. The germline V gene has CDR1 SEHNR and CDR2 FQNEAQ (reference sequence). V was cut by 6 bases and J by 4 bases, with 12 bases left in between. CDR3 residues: CASRAEESTEAFF. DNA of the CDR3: TGTGCCAGCAGGGCCGAAGAAAGCACTGAAGCTTTCTTT.

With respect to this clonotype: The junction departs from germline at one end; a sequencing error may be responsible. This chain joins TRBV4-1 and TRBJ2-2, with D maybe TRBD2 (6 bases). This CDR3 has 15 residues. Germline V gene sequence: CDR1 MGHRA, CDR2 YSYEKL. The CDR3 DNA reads TGCTCCAGCAGCCAAAGGGACTTGAACACCGGGGAGCTGTTTTTT. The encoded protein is CSSSQRDLNTGELFF.

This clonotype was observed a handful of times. CDR3 in amino acids: CASSLNRLAGEQFF. As DNA, the CDR3 is TGTGCCAGCAGCTTAAATCGACTAGCGGGTGAGCAGTTCTTC. This sequence joins TRBV11-3 and TRBJ2-1; 10 nucleotides match TRBD2. The germline gives CDR1 SGHNT, CDR2 YENEEA. Germline trimming cut 2 bases from V and 9 bases from J; bases unmatched to any gene: 4. The CDR3 extends over 14 amino acids.

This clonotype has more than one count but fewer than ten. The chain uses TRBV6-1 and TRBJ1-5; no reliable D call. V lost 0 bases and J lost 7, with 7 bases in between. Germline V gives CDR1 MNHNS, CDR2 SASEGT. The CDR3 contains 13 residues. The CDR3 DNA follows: TGTGCCAGCAGTGAAGCGCAGAGACAGCCCCAGCATTTT. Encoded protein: CASSEAQRQPQHF.